The rows below give T cell receptor beta chains drawn from one sample of a study of technical replicates of blood from a handful of donors. Profiling relied on immunoSEQ multiplex PCR, and the TCRdb table lists in-frame clones only, not all of them. In the table there are about 89,000 clones, approximately 96% of which are singletons. The sample was T cells isolated from PBMCs. Source of these receptors: a human donor in good health. The CDR3 runs from the conserved cysteine through the conserved F or W. The order of the fields is D gene, CDR3 length, V gene, J gene, CDR3 protein. The D gene is left open where the match is weak.

.	20	TRBV18	TRBJ1-4	CASSQRRTRERDRRFEKLFF
TRBD2	16	TRBV27	TRBJ2-7	CASSSNSGALSYEQYF
.	15	TRBV9	TRBJ2-5	CASSVGQSVRETQYF
.	13	TRBV6-4	TRBJ2-3	CASSLRGRDTQYF
.	16	TRBV7-9	TRBJ2-7	CASSFIGVVSSYEQYF
.	16	TRBV4-1	TRBJ1-2	CASSQDQSPGVNGYTF
.	15	TRBV9	TRBJ1-2	CASSVGQGPNYGYTF
TRBD1	16	TRBV29-1	TRBJ2-2	CSETGAADFNTGELFF
.	13	TRBV29-1	TRBJ1-2	CSVALQDYYGYTF
TRBD1	16	TRBV30	TRBJ1-4	CAWSELYRQGAEKLFF
.	17	TRBV18	TRBJ1-3	CASSPQNPTASGNTIYF
TRBD1	18	TRBV4-1	TRBJ2-6	CASRQPGQGLSGANVLTF
.	12	TRBV5-1	TRBJ2-5	CASSLTGETQYF
.	14	TRBV28	TRBJ2-3	CASSFGGAEDTQYF
TRBD1	15	TRBV28	TRBJ1-2	CASSLGTGGVYGYTF
.	12	TRBV2	TRBJ2-3	CASTILTDTQYF
.	15	TRBV27	TRBJ2-1	CATTPGLGLLHEQFF
TRBD1	14	TRBV6-5	TRBJ2-2	CASGDREGTGELFF
.	16	TRBV6-5	TRBJ2-1	CASSYFGDWSYNEQFF
.	18	TRBV5-1	TRBJ1-6	CASSLEFAGTTDNSPLHF
.	15	TRBV5-1	TRBJ2-1	CASSLDYGGEDEQFF
.	12	TRBV18	TRBJ1-2	CASSPRTSGYTF
.	13	TRBV11-1	TRBJ1-2	CASSPTGSRGYTF
TRBD2	15	TRBV19	TRBJ2-2	CASSPGTTYTGELFF
TRBD2	12	TRBV27	TRBJ2-7	CASGTSPLEQYF
.	16	TRBV6-1	TRBJ1-5	CASSEMEIYSNQPQHF
.	16	TRBV5-1	TRBJ2-3	CASSFLSNSPTDTQYF
TRBD2	16	TRBV19	TRBJ2-3	CASSGIAGGYTDTQYF
TRBD1	16	TRBV7-7	TRBJ2-5	CASSLTGGPKGETQYF
TRBD1	14	TRBV28	TRBJ1-1	CASSPGGGYTEAFF
TRBD2	17	TRBV7-9	TRBJ2-2	CASSLLGLAVNTGELFF
.	16	TRBV21-1	TRBJ1-2	CASSKVPAERSYGYTF
.	13	TRBV7-9	TRBJ1-5	CASSFSGDQPQHF
TRBD1	18	TRBV14	TRBJ1-3	CASSQRKSLTGSGNTIYF
.	12	TRBV6-1	TRBJ2-7	CASSGQSYEQYF
.	12	TRBV15	TRBJ2-5	CATSREFKTQYF
TRBD1	14	TRBV19	TRBJ2-5	CASSIGDRGETQYF
.	14	TRBV18	TRBJ2-1	CASSPTRVESEQFF
.	16	TRBV10-3	TRBJ1-4	CAISGFAGSTNEKLFF
TRBD2	14	TRBV6-5	.	CASSGSGRADEQYF
TRBD1	17	TRBV7-9	TRBJ1-1	CASSLEFAGQGATEAFF
.	14	TRBV27	TRBJ2-2	CASSQTGTGRELFF